Shown below are 8 T cell receptor beta chains from a single sample sequenced in a study of early T cells in non-severe SARS-CoV-2 infection. One entry per CDR3 protein, called by TCRdb with MiXCR from the 5' RACE reads. This sample yields over 90,000 distinct CDR3 sequences, of which approximately 12% are seen a single time; approximately 4.7% belongs to the top ten. Sequencing was performed on whole blood, taken at baseline. The receptor set was obtained from an adult who was a healthcare worker with PCR-confirmed SARS-CoV-2 infection or an uninfected control (not recorded which).

To note about this clonotype: In this CDR3 the conserved last residue, phenylalanine or tryptophan, is missing, so a read error is likely. V gene TRBV9 combines with J gene TRBJ2-7; D is unresolved. CDR3 length: 13 amino acids. With 1 base removed from V and 7 bases from J, the gap between germline ends came to 12 bases. Germline CDR1 reads SGDLS; CDR2 reads YYNGEE. The CDR3: CASSVSPTSEQYS. The DNA of the CDR3 is TGTGCCAGCAGCGTAAGTCCCACGAGTGAGCAGTACTCC.

This clonotype was seen a handful of times. The chain recombines TRBV28 with TRBJ1-3; D is perhaps TRBD1 (6 bases). With 6 bases removed from V and 1 base from J, the gap between germline ends came to 19 bases. Germline V gene data show CDR1 as MDHEN and CDR2 as SYDVKM. This CDR3 spans 17 amino acids. CDR3 nucleotides: TGTGCCAGCAGCTTTACGGGGGGCATCGTATCTGGAAACACCATATATTTT. Its translation is CASSFTGGIVSGNTIYF.

V is TRBV5-1 and J is TRBJ1-2, with D possibly being TRBD1 (6 bases). This CDR3 region has 15 residues. In germline, CDR1 is SGHRS, CDR2 YFSETQ. The germline V and J ends were trimmed by 4 bases and 0 bases, with 13 bases remaining between them. The CDR3, as DNA: TGCGCCAGCAGCAAGGACAGCGGGTCTAACTATGGCTACACCTTC. It yields the protein CASSKDSGSNYGYTF.

This sequence joins TRBV5-6 and TRBJ2-2, with TRBD1 identical over 8 bases. Germline CDR1 SGHDT, CDR2 YYEEEE. J gave up 0 bases and V 2 bases, and 3 bases lay outside the gene matches. This CDR3 region has 16 residues. This CDR3 is CASSLPGQANTGELFF. DNA for the CDR3: TGTGCCAGCAGCTTACCGGGACAGGCGAACACCGGGGAGCTGTTTTTT.

This chain links TRBV6-1 with TRBJ2-3; D tentatively fits TRBD1 or TRBD2 (5 bases each). V was pared by 5 bases and J by 4 bases, with 13 bases between. The CDR3 totals 14 residues. CDR1 is MNHNS and CDR2 is SASEGT in the germline V gene. The CDR3 bases are TGTGCCAGCAGTCCCGGGGCTGATGCAGATACGCAGTATTTT. This gives the protein CASSPGADADTQYF.

This clonotype came up a few times. This chain's CDR3 is CSARGTPGLAGALAYEQYF. DNA of the CDR3: TGCAGTGCTAGAGGAACGCCGGGACTAGCGGGAGCTTTGGCCTACGAGCAGTACTTC. This chain joins TRBV20-1 and TRBJ2-7; 14 bases are a match to TRBD2. The length of the CDR3 is 19 residues. Germline V gene sequence: CDR1 DFQATT, CDR2 SNEGSKA (reference sequence). J was trimmed by 2 bases and V by 1 base; bases with no gene match: 13.

The chain employs TRBV9 and TRBJ2-3; 13 nucleotides align to TRBD2. The V gene end was trimmed by 4 bases and the J gene end by 14 bases; junction bases not matched to a gene: 16. The germline V gene encodes CDR1 SGDLS and CDR2 YYNGEE. This CDR3 spans 16 amino acids. The CDR3 loop reads CASSSPGLAGLQALYF. The DNA for the CDR3 is TGTGCCAGCAGCTCCCCGGGACTAGCGGGGCTTCAGGCCCTGTATTTT.

This clonotype appeared a single time. The chain carries TRBV12-5 and TRBJ2-4, with D possibly TRBD2 on 5 matching bases. The V gene's germline CDR1 is LGHNT and CDR2 FRNRAP. The CDR3 spans 15 residues. Trimming removed 2 bases at V and 8 bases at J, with 16 bases between. CDR3 sequence: CASGLRLRGVDIQYF. CDR3 in DNA: TGTGCTAGTGGTTTGAGGCTCCGGGGTGTGGACATTCAGTACTTC.